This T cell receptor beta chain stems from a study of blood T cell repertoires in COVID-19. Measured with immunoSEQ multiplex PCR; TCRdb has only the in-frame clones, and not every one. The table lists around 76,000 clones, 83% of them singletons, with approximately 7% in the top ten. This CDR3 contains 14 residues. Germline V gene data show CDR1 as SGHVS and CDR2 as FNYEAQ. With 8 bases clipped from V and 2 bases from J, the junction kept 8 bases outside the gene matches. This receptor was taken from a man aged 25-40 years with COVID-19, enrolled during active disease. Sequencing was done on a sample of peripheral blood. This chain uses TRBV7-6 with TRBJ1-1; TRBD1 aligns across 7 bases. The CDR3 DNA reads TGTGCCAGCGCCGTGGCAGGGGGAAACACTGAAGCTTTCTTT. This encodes CASAVAGGNTEAFF. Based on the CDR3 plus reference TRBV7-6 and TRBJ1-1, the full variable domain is GAGVSQSPRYKVTKRGQDVALRCDPISGHVSLYWYRQALGQGPEFLTYFNYEAQQDKSGLPNDRFSAERPEGSISTLTIQRTEQRDSAMYRCASAVAGGNTEAFFGQGTRLTVV.